The 10 T cell receptor beta chains below come from one sample, sequenced in a study of metastatic and nonmetastatic thyroid tumors. Thyroid surgery had not been preceded by any treatment in any patient. TCRdb re-clonotyped the PCR reads via MiXCR. The sample consists of approximately 13,000 clones, 30% to 40% of them appearing once. Input material: tumor tissue. The receptor source for this set is a male donor with papillary thyroid cancer or a benign thyroid nodule (not recorded which). Some clones in this sample may be carry-over from other donors' samples.

The chain couples TRBV13 to TRBJ1-1; weak D call: TRBD1 (6 bases). This CDR3 has 16 residues. Trimming removed 5 bases at V and 1 base at J, with 17 bases between. In germline, CDR1 is PRHDT, CDR2 FYEKMQ (reference sequence). The CDR3 DNA reads TGTGCCAGCAGCAAATCCCACAGGGAGGCGAACACTGAAGCTTTCTTT. It encodes CASSKSHREANTEAFF.

The chain recombines TRBV28 with TRBJ2-7; possible D gene TRBD2, 6 bases. This CDR3 is built from 14 residues. The germline V and J ends were trimmed by 3 bases and 9 bases, with 18 bases remaining between them. Germline V gene data show CDR1 as MDHEN and CDR2 as SYDVKM. CDR3 region: CASSFGTGPLGQYF. The CDR3 nucleotides read TGTGCCAGCAGTTTCGGGACTGGTCCCCTGGGGCAGTACTTC.

The gene calls are TRBV19 and TRBJ1-2, with 8 bases identical to TRBD1. Germline CDR1 LNHDA, CDR2 SQIVND (reference sequence). The V gene end was trimmed by 1 base and the J gene end by 8 bases; junction bases not matched to a gene: 9. CDR3 length: 15 amino acids. CDR3 nucleotide sequence: TGTGCCAGTAGTATAGGCACAAGGACAGGGAGCGGCTACACCTTC. It specifies CASSIGTRTGSGYTF.

This chain links TRBV24-1 with TRBJ2-7; D is undetermined. CDR3 length: 12 amino acids. V was shortened by 5 bases and J by 6 bases, with 10 bases between the two germline ends. Germline CDR1 and CDR2: KGHDR and SFDVKD. CDR3 coding DNA: TGTGCCACCAGTGGGGGAACATCCGAGCAGTACTTC. It yields the protein CATSGGTSEQYF.

The table lists this clone with a few counts. This chain connects TRBV12-3 or TRBV12-4 to TRBJ2-7; TRBD2 agrees at 8 bases. The V and J ends lost 6 bases and 0 bases, in that order; junction bases with no gene match: 10. This CDR3 has 16 amino acids. For the CDR3, the DNA is TGTGCCAGCAGCGTATGCGGGGGGCGATTCTCCTACGAGCAGTACTTC. Encoded protein: CASSVCGGRFSYEQYF.

This clone was detected ten times or more. This rearrangement joins TRBV3-1 to TRBJ1-2, with TRBD1 matching 7 bases. Germline-derived CDR1 and CDR2 are LGHDT and YNNKEL (reference sequence). This CDR3 comprises 18 residues. J gave up 0 bases and V 3 bases, and 13 bases lay outside the gene matches. The CDR3 bases are TGTGCCAGCAGCCACACTAAACCGGGACAGCGCTCTAACTATGGCTACACCTTC. Its translation: CASSHTKPGQRSNYGYTF.

V gene TRBV28 combines with J gene TRBJ2-3, with D perhaps being TRBD1 or TRBD2 (7 bases each). The germline V gene has CDR1 MDHEN and CDR2 SYDVKM. The CDR3 has 19 residues. V was pared by 4 bases and J by 3 bases, with 26 bases between. CDR3 amino acids: CASSSTGKSSGGRTDTQYF. The CDR3 DNA is TGTGCCAGCAGTTCGACAGGGAAATCTAGCGGAGGTAGAACAGATACGCAGTATTTT.

This clone occurred a few times. The CDR3 here is CASKRAGQGTYGYTF. The CDR3, as DNA: TGTGCCAGCAAAAGGGCTGGACAGGGGACTTACGGCTACACCTTC. The chain links TRBV6-1 to TRBJ1-2, with 9 bases lining up with TRBD1. Trimming at V came to 7 bases and at J to 8 bases, leaving 14 bases not matched to a gene. The length of the CDR3 is 15 residues. The germline CDR1 and CDR2 sequences are MNHNS and SASEGT.

This clone was seen a handful of times. The chain employs TRBV6-2 or TRBV6-3 and TRBJ2-7; D is uncertain. Trimming stripped 2 bases from V and 3 bases from J, with 14 bases between. Germline CDR1 reads MNHEY; CDR2 reads SVGEGT. The CDR3 has 15 amino acids. CDR3 DNA sequence: TGTGCCAGCAGTTACCTCGCCGGGCTGGGCTACGAGCAGTACTTC. Protein: CASSYLAGLGYEQYF.

J is TRBJ1-2 and V is TRBV2; no reliable D call. Germline V gene lookup returns CDR1 SNHLY and CDR2 FYNNEI. Trimming removed 0 bases from V and 8 bases from J, with 7 bases in between. This CDR3 region has 12 residues. The CDR3 sequence is CASSEALRGYTF. The CDR3 nucleotides are TGTGCCAGCAGTGAAGCGCTTCGGGGCTACACCTTC. Using reference TRBV2 and TRBJ1-2 for the parts outside the CDR3, the full variable domain is EPEVTQTPSHQVTQMGQEVILRCVPISNHLYFYWYRQILGQKVEFLVSFYNNEISEKSEIFDDQFSVERPDGSNFTLKIRSTKLEDSAMYFCASSEALRGYTFGSGTRLTVV.